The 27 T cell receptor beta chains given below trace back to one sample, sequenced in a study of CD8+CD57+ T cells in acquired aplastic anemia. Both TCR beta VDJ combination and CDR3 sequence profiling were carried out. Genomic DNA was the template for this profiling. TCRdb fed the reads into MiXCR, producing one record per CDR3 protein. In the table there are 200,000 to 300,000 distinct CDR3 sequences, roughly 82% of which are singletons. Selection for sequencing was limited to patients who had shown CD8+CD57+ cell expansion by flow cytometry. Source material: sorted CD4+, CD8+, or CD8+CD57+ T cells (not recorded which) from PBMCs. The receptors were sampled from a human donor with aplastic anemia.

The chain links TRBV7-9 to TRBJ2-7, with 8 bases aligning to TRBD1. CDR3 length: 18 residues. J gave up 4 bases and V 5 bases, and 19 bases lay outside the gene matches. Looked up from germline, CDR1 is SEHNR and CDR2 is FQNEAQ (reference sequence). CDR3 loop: CASSNRGTGTDTQYEQYV. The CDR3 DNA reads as TGTGCCAGCAGCAACCGTGGGACAGGCACAGATACGCAGTACGAGCAGTACGTC.

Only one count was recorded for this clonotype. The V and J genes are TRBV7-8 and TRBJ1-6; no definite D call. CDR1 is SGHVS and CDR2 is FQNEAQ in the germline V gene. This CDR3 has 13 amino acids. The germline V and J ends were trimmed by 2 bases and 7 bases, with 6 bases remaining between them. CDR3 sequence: CASSLSSNSPLHF. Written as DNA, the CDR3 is TGTGCCAGCAGCTTATCGAGCAATTCACCCCTCCACTTT.

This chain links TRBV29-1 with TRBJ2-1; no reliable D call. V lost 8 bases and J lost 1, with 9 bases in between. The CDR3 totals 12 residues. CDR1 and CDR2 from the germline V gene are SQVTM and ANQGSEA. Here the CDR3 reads CSLILSYNEQFF. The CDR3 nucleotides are TGCAGCTTGATTCTGTCCTACAATGAGCAGTTCTTC.

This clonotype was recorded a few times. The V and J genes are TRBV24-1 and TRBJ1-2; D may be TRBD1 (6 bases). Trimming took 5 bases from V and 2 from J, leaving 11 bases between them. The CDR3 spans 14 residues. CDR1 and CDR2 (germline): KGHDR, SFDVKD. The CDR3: CATSGRGLNYGYTF. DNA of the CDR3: TGTGCCACCAGTGGGCGGGGGCTAAACTATGGCTACACCTTC.

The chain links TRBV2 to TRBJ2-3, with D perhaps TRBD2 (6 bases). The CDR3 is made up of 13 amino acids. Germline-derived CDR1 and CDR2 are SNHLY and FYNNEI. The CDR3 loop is CSSLDGGPDTQYF. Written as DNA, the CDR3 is TGTAGCAGCTTGGACGGGGGTCCCGATACGCAGTATTTT. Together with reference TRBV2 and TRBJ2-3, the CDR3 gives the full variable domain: EPEVTQTPSHQVTQMGQEVILRCVPISNHLYFYWYRQILGQKVEFLVSFYNNEISEKSEIFDDQFSVERPDGSNFTLKIRSTKLEDSAMYFCSSLDGGPDTQYFGPGTRLTVL.

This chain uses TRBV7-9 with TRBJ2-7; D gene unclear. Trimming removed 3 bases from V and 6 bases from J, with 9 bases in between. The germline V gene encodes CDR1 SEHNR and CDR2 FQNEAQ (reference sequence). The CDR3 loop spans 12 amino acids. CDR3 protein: CASSFERSEQYV. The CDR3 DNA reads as TGTGCCAGCAGCTTTGAAAGAAGCGAGCAGTACGTC.

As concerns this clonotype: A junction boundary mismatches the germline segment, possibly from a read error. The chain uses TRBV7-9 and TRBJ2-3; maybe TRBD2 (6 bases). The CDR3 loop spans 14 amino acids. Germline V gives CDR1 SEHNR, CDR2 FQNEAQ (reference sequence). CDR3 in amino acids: CASSCGGGRGTDTF. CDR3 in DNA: TGTGCCAGCAGCTGTGGGGGTGGTCGGGGGACGGATACGTTT.

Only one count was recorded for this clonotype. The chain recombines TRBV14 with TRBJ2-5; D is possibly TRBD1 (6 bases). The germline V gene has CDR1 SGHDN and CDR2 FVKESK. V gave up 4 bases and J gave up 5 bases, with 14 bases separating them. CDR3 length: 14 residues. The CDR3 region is CASSRVSGAETQYF. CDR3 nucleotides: TGTGCCAGCAGCCGTGTATCAGGGGCGGAGACCCAGTACTTC.

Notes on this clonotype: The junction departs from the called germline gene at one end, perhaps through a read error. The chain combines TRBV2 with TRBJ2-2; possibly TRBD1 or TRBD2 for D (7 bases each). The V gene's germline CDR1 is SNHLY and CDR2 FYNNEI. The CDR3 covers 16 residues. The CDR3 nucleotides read TGTGCCAGCAGCGACGGGGGGACAGATAACACCGGGGATCTGTTCTTT. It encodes CASSDGGTDNTGDLFF.

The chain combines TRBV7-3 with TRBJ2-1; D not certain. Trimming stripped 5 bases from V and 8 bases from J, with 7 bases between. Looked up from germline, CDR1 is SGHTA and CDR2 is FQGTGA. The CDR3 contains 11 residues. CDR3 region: CASSRIHEQFF. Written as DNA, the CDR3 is TGTGCCAGCAGCCGGATTCATGAGCAGTTCTTC.

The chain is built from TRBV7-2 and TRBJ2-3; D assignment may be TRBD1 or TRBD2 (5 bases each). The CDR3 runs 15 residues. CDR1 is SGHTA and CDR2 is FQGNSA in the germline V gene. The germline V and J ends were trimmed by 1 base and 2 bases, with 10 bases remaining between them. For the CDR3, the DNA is TGTGCCAGCAGCTTAGTGGGGCGGGTCACAGATACGCAGTATTTT. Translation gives CASSLVGRVTDTQYF.

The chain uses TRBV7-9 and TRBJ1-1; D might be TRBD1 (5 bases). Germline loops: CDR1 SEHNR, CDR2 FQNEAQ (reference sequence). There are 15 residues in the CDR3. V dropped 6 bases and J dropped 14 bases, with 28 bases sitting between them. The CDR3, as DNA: TGTGCCAGCAGTGAAGGGACTAGCGGTTCACTTCGAGCATTCTTT. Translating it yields CASSEGTSGSLRAFF.

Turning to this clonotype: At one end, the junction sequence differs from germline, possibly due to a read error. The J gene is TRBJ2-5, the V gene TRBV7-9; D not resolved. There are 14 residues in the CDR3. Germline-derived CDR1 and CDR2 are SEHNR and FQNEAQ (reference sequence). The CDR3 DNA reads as TGTGCCAGCAGCACGGGCGACAAGCGCGAGACCGAGCAGTTC. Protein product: CASSTGDKRETEQF.

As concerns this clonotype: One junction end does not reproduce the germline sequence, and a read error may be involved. The CDR3, as DNA: TGTGCCAGCAGCTTAACCCTGACAGGGAACAATGAACCTTTCTTT. Its translation: CASSLTLTGNNEPFF. The rearrangement uses TRBV14 and TRBJ1-1; 7 positions agree with TRBD1. The CDR3 has 15 amino acids. The germline V gene has CDR1 SGHDN and CDR2 FVKESK.

The CDR3 is CASSSRDRGLDYGANVLTF. In DNA, the CDR3 is TGTGCCAGCAGCTCACGGGACAGGGGCTTGGACTATGGGGCCAACGTCCTGACTTTC. The chain has TRBV13 and TRBJ2-6; 10 positions agree with TRBD1. There are 19 residues in the CDR3. CDR1 and CDR2 (germline): PRHDT, FYEKMQ (reference sequence). The V segment lost 4 bases and the J segment 3 bases; nucleotides outside the gene matches: 12.

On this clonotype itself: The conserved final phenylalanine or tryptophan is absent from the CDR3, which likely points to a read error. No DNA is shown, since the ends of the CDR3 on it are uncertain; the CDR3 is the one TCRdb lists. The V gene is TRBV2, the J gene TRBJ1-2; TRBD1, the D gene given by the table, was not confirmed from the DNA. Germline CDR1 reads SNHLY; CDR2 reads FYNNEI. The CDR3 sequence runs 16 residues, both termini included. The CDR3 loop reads CASSGEGGAHTDAFFG.

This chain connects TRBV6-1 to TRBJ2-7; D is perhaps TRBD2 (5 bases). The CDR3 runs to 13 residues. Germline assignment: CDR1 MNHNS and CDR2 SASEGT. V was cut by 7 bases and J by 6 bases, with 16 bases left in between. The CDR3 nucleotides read TGTGCCAGCACCTTATTACGGGGAAGCGAGCAGTACTTC. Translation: CASTLLRGSEQYF.

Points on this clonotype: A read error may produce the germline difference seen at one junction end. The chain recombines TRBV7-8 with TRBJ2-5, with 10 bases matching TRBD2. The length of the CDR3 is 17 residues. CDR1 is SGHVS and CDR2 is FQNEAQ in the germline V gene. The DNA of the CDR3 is TGCGCCAGCAGCCTAGCTGGAGCGGGAGGGGCACAAGAGACCCAGTACTTC. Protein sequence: CASSLAGAGGAQETQYF.

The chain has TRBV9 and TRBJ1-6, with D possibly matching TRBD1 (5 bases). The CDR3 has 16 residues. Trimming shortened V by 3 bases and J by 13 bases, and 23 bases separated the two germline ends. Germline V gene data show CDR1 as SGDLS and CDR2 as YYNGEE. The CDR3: CASSAGQINTGAPLHF. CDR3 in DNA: TGTGCCAGCAGCGCCGGGCAGATAAACACCGGGGCGCCCCTCCACTTT.

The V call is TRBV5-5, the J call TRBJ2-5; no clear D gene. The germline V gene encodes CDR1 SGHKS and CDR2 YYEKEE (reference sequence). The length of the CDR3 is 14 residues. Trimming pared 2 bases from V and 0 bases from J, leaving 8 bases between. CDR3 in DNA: TGTGCCAGCAGCTTAGGCGCCAACCAAGAGACCCAGTACTTC. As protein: CASSLGANQETQYF.

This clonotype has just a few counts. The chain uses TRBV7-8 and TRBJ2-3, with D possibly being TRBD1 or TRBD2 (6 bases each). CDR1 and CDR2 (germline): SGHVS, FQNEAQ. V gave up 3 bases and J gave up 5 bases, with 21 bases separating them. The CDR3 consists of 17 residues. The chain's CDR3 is CASSLSLGGPGGDTQYF. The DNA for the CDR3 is TGTGCCAGCAGCTTGAGTTTAGGGGGTCCCGGGGGAGATACGCAGTATTTT.

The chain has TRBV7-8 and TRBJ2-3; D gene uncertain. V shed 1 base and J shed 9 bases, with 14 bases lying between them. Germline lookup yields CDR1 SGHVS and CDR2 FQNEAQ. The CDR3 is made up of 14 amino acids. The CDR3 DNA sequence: TGTGCCAGCAGCTTAGATCCAGACCCGGAAACGCAGTATTTT. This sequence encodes CASSLDPDPETQYF.

The CDR3 sequence: CASSLGKRQGGNTEAFF. CDR3 coding DNA: TGTGCCAGCAGCTTAGGGAAGCGACAGGGAGGAAACACTGAAGCTTTCTTT. The rearrangement links TRBV5-5 to TRBJ1-1, with 7 bases lining up with TRBD1. Germline V gene lookup returns CDR1 SGHKS and CDR2 YYEKEE (reference sequence). The J segment lost 2 bases and the V segment lost 2 bases, leaving 12 bases of the junction unmatched. This CDR3 comprises 17 residues.

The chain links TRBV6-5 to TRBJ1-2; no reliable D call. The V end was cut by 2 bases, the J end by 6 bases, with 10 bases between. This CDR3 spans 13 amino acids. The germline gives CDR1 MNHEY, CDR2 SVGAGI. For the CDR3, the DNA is TGTGCCAGCAGTTACCGTTCGACTGATGGCTACACCTTC. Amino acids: CASSYRSTDGYTF.

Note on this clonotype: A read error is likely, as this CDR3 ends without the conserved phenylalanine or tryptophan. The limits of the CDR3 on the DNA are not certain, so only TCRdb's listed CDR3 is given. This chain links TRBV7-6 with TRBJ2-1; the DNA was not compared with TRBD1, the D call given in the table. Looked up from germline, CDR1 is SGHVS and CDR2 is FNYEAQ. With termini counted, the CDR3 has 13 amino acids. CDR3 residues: CASSDDRGNSPLH.

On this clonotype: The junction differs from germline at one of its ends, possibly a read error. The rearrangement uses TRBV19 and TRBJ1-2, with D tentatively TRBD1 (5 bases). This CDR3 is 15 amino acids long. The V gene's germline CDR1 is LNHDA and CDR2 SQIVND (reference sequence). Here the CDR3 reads CASSITRGAHNDHFF. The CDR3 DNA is TGTGCCAGTAGTATCACTAGGGGCGCTCACAATGACCACTTCTTC.

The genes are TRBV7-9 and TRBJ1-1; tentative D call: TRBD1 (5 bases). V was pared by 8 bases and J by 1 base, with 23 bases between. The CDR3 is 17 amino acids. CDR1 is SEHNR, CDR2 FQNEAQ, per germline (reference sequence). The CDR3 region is CASSSPHLGPRNTEAFF. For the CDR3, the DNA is TGTGCCAGCTCGTCCCCTCACCTGGGACCCAGGAACACTGAAGCTTTCTTT.